This TCR beta chain was recorded in a study of cytomegalovirus exposure and HLA in healthy donors. Healthy people donating bone marrow made up the donors. Vbeta (60) and Jbeta (13) primers were used in the PCR. Sequencing was performed with immunoSEQ multiplex PCR; in TCRdb, only in-frame clones are kept and a portion is missing. The sample shows approximately 77,000 clones, 60% to 85% of them seen only once. The CDR3 sequence is 14 residues long. The germline V gene has CDR1 GTSNPN and CDR2 SVGIG (reference sequence). The trim removed 5 bases at V and 7 bases at J, leaving 11 bases unmatched. This chain links TRBV30 with TRBJ2-1; 7 bases align to TRBD2. This receptor was obtained from a man aged 35-49 years in good health and CMV-seronegative. The sample was PBMCs. The chain's CDR3 is CAWGGPGRANEQFF. The CDR3 DNA reads as TGTGCCTGGGGAGGCCCGGGGAGGGCAAATGAGCAGTTCTTC.